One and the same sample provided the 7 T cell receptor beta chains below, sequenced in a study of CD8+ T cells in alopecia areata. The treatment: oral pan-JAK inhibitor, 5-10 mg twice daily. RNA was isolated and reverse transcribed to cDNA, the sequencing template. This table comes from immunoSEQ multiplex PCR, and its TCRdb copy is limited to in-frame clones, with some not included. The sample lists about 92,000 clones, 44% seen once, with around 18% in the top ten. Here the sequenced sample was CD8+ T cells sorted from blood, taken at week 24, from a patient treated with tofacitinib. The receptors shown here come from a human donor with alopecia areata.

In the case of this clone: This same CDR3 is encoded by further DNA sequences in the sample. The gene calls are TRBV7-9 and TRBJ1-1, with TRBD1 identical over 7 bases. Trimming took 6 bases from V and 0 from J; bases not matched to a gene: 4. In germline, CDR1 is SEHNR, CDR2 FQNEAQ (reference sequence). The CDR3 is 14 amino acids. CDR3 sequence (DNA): TGTGCCAGCAGACCGACAGGGTTGAACACTGAAGCTTTCTTT. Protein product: CASRPTGLNTEAFF.

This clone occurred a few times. The CDR3 is CASSLLAGLVGNEQFF. In DNA form, the CDR3 reads TGTGCCAGCAGCTTACTAGCGGGCCTGGTGGGGAATGAGCAGTTCTTC. This rearrangement joins TRBV7-2 to TRBJ2-1; TRBD2 agrees at 8 bases. This CDR3 is built from 16 residues. Trimming took 2 bases from V and 7 from J; bases not matched to a gene: 10. Germline assignment: CDR1 SGHTA and CDR2 FQGNSA.

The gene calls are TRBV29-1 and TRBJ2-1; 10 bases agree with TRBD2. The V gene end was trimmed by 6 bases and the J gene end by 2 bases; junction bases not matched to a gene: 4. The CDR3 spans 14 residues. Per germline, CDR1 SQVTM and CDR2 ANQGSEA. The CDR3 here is CSVSGLAAYNEQFF. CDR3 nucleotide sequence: TGCAGCGTCTCCGGACTAGCGGCCTACAATGAGCAGTTCTTC.

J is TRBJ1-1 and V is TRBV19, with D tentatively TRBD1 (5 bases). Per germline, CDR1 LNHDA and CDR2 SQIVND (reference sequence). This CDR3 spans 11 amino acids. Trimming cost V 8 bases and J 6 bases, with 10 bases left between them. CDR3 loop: CASHYRSEAFF. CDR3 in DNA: TGTGCCAGTCATTACAGGTCTGAAGCTTTCTTT.

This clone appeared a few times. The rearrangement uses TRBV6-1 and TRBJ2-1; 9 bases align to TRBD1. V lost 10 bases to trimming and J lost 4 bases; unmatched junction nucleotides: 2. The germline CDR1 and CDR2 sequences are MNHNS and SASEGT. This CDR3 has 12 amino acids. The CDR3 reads CANDRGYNEQFF. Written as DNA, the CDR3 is TGTGCCAACGACAGGGGGTACAATGAGCAGTTCTTC.

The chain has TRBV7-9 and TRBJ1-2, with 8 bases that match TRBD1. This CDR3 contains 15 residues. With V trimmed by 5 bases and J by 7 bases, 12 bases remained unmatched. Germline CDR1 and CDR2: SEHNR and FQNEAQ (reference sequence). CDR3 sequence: CASSTRTGFGSGYTF. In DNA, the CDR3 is TGTGCCAGCAGCACCCGGACAGGGTTCGGCAGTGGCTACACCTTC.

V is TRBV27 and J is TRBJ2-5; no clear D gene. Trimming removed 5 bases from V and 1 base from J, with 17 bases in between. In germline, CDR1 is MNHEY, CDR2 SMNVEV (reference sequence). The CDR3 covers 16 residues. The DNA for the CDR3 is TGTGCCAGCAGTCCGACCCGCCCGGTCGTCCAAGAGACCCAGTACTTC. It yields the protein CASSPTRPVVQETQYF.